This passage covers 24 T cell receptor beta chains from one sample sequenced in a study of blood T cell repertoires in COVID-19. Method: immunoSEQ multiplex PCR; TCRdb's copy keeps in-frame clones and lacks some. Found here are 330,000 or so clones, 85% to 90% of them singletons; the top ten hold just over 1%. The sample consisted of PBMCs or T cells enriched from blood (not recorded which). The source is a woman in her thirties who had been exposed to COVID-19.

The chain is built from TRBV19 and TRBJ2-2; 7 bases map to TRBD1. Trimming cost V 4 bases and J 1 base; bases outside gene matches: 3. The CDR3 is 15 amino acids. Germline CDR1 reads LNHDA; CDR2 reads SQIVND (reference sequence). Here the CDR3 DNA reads TGTGCCAGTAGTAATAGGGGGCTGAACACCGGGGAGCTGTTTTTT. It specifies CASSNRGLNTGELFF.

The chain's CDR3 is CASSYQGQGSSEQYF. The CDR3 nucleotides read TGTGCCAGCAGCTATCAGGGACAGGGGTCTAGCGAGCAGTACTTC. The chain carries TRBV11-2 and TRBJ2-7, with TRBD1 matching 10 bases. Germline values: CDR1 SGHAT, CDR2 FQNNGV. The ends lost 4 bases at V and 6 bases at J; junction bases unmatched: 9. The CDR3 has 15 residues. The full variable domain, in which reference TRBV11-2 and TRBJ2-7 provide the parts outside the CDR3, is EAGVAQSPRYKIIEKRQSVAFWCNPISGHATLYWYQQILGQGPKLLIQFQNNGVVDDSQLPKDRFSAERLKGVDSTLKIQPAKLEDSAVYLCASSYQGQGSSEQYFGPGTRLTVT.

The chain has TRBV28 and TRBJ2-2, with TRBD2 matching 12 bases. Germline V gene lookup returns CDR1 MDHEN and CDR2 SYDVKM. CDR3 length equals 15 residues. The junction had 5 bases not matched to a gene; V was cut back by 5 bases and J by 7 bases. The CDR3 sequence is CASSLAGGGFGELFF. Written as DNA, the CDR3 is TGTGCCAGCAGTCTAGCGGGAGGGGGTTTCGGGGAGCTGTTTTTT.

This clone was counted once. The chain carries TRBV3-1 (or the pseudogene TRBV3-2) and TRBJ2-2, with TRBD2 matching over 9 bases. The length of the CDR3 is 15 residues. Germline V gene sequence: CDR1 LGHDT, CDR2 YNNKEL (reference sequence). Trimming removed 0 bases from V and 17 bases from J; junction bases left unmatched: 13. For the CDR3, the DNA is TGTGCCAGCAGCCAAGATCCCGGGAGTAGCGGGAGCCGATTTTTT. Its protein product is CASSQDPGSSGSRFF.

The genes are TRBV27 and TRBJ2-7, with 8 bases identical to TRBD1. Germline values: CDR1 MNHEY, CDR2 SMNVEV (reference sequence). This CDR3 region has 14 residues. Trimming removed 1 base from V and 4 bases from J; junction bases left unmatched: 3. The CDR3 protein is CASSLLDREYEQYF. In nucleotides, the CDR3 is TGTGCCAGCAGTTTATTGGACAGGGAATACGAGCAGTACTTC.

The count of this clone is one. For the CDR3, the DNA is TGTGCCAGCAGCACCCGACAGGGTAGGGGCGGCTACACCTTC. It is translated as CASSTRQGRGGYTF. V is TRBV11-2 and J is TRBJ1-2; 7 nucleotides line up with TRBD1. This CDR3 is 14 amino acids long. Germline-derived CDR1 and CDR2 are SGHAT and FQNNGV. The J segment lost 8 bases and the V segment lost 5 bases, leaving 11 bases of the junction unmatched.

The chain couples TRBV7-3 to TRBJ2-1; no reliable D call. The CDR3 has 15 amino acids. The V gene lost 5 bases and the J gene lost 1 base, with 12 bases spanning the gap. CDR1 and CDR2 from the germline V gene are SGHTA and FQGTGA. The CDR3 coding sequence is TGTGCCAGCAGCCCTGACCTAGGATCCTACAATGAGCAGTTCTTC. This codes for CASSPDLGSYNEQFF.

The chain is built from TRBV16 and TRBJ1-1; TRBD1 might be the D (5 bases). V was clipped by 0 bases and J by 3 bases, with 14 bases between them. The length of the CDR3 is 16 residues. Per germline, CDR1 KGHSY and CDR2 FQNENV. The CDR3 loop is CASSQSGRLGHTEAFF. CDR3 in DNA: TGTGCCAGCAGCCAATCGGGGCGCTTGGGGCACACTGAAGCTTTCTTT.

This sequence joins TRBV5-1 and TRBJ1-5; 7 bases match TRBD1. Germline CDR1 is SGHRS and CDR2 is YFSETQ. The CDR3 has 14 amino acids. V trimming: 0 bases; J trimming: 4 bases; junction bases outside the gene matches: 1. Written as DNA, the CDR3 is TGCGCCAGCAGCTTGGGGGACAGAAATCAGCCCCAGCATTTT. Its translation: CASSLGDRNQPQHF.

The chain joins TRBV10-3 to TRBJ2-7; D is possibly TRBD1 (6 bases). CDR3 length: 14 amino acids. V was clipped by 5 bases and J by 6 bases, with 17 bases between them. Germline-derived CDR1 and CDR2 are ENHRY and SYGVKD. The CDR3 DNA reads TGTGCCATCAGTCCTCTACAGGGCCGGGGCGAGCAGTACTTC. Protein sequence: CAISPLQGRGEQYF.

The chain recombines TRBV9 with TRBJ2-1; TRBD2 matches 16 bases. Germline V gene sequence: CDR1 SGDLS, CDR2 YYNGEE. This CDR3 comprises 20 residues. V trimming: 0 bases; J trimming: 0 bases; junction bases outside the gene matches: 6. The CDR3 is CASSVEGLAGGPGSYNEQFF. The CDR3 DNA follows: TGTGCCAGCAGCGTAGAGGGACTAGCGGGAGGGCCGGGCTCCTACAATGAGCAGTTCTTC.

The chain joins TRBV5-1 to TRBJ2-2; tentatively, D is TRBD2 (6 bases). From germline, CDR1 is SGHRS and CDR2 YFSETQ. The CDR3 loop spans 16 amino acids. V dropped 0 bases and J dropped 7 bases, with 16 bases sitting between them. For the CDR3, the DNA is TGCGCCAGCAGCTTGGCCGGGGGACTCCTCGTCGGGGAGCTGTTTTTT. Translated, it gives CASSLAGGLLVGELFF.

J is TRBJ1-1 and V is TRBV2; D may be TRBD1 (5 bases). CDR3 length equals 13 residues. CDR1 and CDR2 from the germline V gene are SNHLY and FYNNEI. V was trimmed by 3 bases and J by 4 bases, leaving 9 bases between them. Written as DNA, the CDR3 is TGTGCCAGCAGTGAGTTTAGGGGCACTGAAGCTTTCTTT. Translation: CASSEFRGTEAFF.

The V call is TRBV5-4, the J call TRBJ1-5; D remains ambiguous. This CDR3 is 15 amino acids long. Per germline, CDR1 SGHNT and CDR2 YYREEE (reference sequence). Trimming left V 2 bases short and J 3 bases short, with 12 bases between. The CDR3 region is CASSLSPQDNQPQHF. The CDR3 DNA reads TGTGCCAGCAGCTTAAGCCCCCAGGACAATCAGCCCCAGCATTTT. Full variable domain (missing parts from reference TRBV5-4 and TRBJ1-5): ETGVTQSPTHLIKTRGQQVTLRCSSQSGHNTVSWYQQALGQGPQFIFQYYREEENGRGNFPPRFSGLQFPNYSSELNVNALELDDSALYLCASSLSPQDNQPQHFGDGTRLSIL.

This clone was detected only once. This chain uses TRBV6-5 with TRBJ2-5; D call uncertain. V lost 6 bases and J 2 bases, leaving 4 bases between the germline ends. Germline V gives CDR1 MNHEY, CDR2 SVGAGI. This CDR3 region has 11 residues. Here the CDR3 reads CASSPQETQYF. The CDR3 DNA sequence: TGTGCCAGCAGCCCACAAGAGACCCAGTACTTC.

This chain uses TRBV4-1 with TRBJ2-5; D is possibly TRBD2 (6 bases). The V gene's germline CDR1 is MGHRA and CDR2 YSYEKL. The length of the CDR3 is 15 residues. Trimming took 1 base from V and 3 from J, leaving 12 bases between them. The CDR3 loop is CASSQGTIAEETQYF. Written as DNA, the CDR3 is TGCGCCAGCAGCCAAGGTACAATAGCGGAAGAGACCCAGTACTTC.

This rearrangement joins TRBV11-1 to TRBJ2-7; D perhaps matches TRBD1 (5 bases). The CDR3 sequence is 14 residues long. Per the germline V gene, CDR1 is SGHAT and CDR2 is FQDESV (reference sequence). Trimming pared 1 base from V and 1 base from J, leaving 8 bases between. CDR3 region: CASSLDRFSYEQYF. The CDR3 region has the DNA TGTGCCAGCAGCTTAGACAGGTTTTCCTACGAGCAGTACTTC.

J is TRBJ2-7 and V is TRBV12-3 or TRBV12-4, with D uncertain. This CDR3 comprises 11 residues. Trimming removed 4 bases from V and 4 bases from J, with 5 bases in between. The CDR3 loop reads CASSSRYEQYF. In nucleotides, the CDR3 is TGTGCCAGCAGTTCCCGTTACGAGCAGTACTTC.

The V and J genes are TRBV3-1 (or the pseudogene TRBV3-2) and TRBJ2-7; maybe TRBD2 (6 bases). Germline CDR1 reads LGHDT; CDR2 reads YNNKEL (reference sequence). The length of the CDR3 is 15 residues. Trimming took 1 base from V and 0 from J, leaving 10 bases between them. For the CDR3, the DNA is TGTGCCAGCAGCCAAGGGGGGGACCCCTCCTACGAGCAGTACTTC. It encodes CASSQGGDPSYEQYF.

J is TRBJ2-1 and V is TRBV24-1; D may be TRBD1 (5 bases). The CDR3 is 15 amino acids. Germline V lookup: CDR1 KGHDR, CDR2 SFDVKD. Trimming removed 3 bases at V and 8 bases at J, with 16 bases between. The CDR3 DNA reads TGTGCCACCAGTGATAGGCAGGGTTTTGTGTATGAGCAGTTCTTC. Its protein product is CATSDRQGFVYEQFF.

V is TRBV20-1 and J is TRBJ1-1, with D maybe TRBD1 (5 bases). Germline lookup yields CDR1 DFQATT and CDR2 SNEGSKA (reference sequence). The CDR3 totals 11 residues. The V end lost 7 bases, the J end lost 10 bases, and 16 bases lay between the germline ends. In DNA form, the CDR3 reads TGCAGTGGGCCGGGGGGACTGGGAGCTTTCTTT. Translated, it gives CSGPGGLGAFF.

The J gene is TRBJ2-2, the V gene TRBV28, with 8 bases aligning to TRBD2. V was clipped by 8 bases and J by 5 bases; unmatched bases: 4. This CDR3 is 13 amino acids long. From germline, CDR1 is MDHEN and CDR2 SYDVKM. The CDR3, as DNA: TGTGCCAGCTCTGGCGGGGGGACCGGGGAGCTGTTTTTT. It encodes CASSGGGTGELFF.

CDR3 protein: CASTDTPLPGNQPQHF. CDR3 DNA: TGTGCCAGTACCGATACGCCCCTCCCAGGGAATCAGCCCCAGCATTTT. The chain carries TRBV19 and TRBJ1-5; perhaps TRBD1 as D (5 bases). The ends were cut back, 7 bases at V and 4 bases at J, with 20 bases in the middle. This CDR3 comprises 16 residues. From germline, CDR1 is LNHDA and CDR2 SQIVND (reference sequence).

This clone appeared a few times. The gene calls are TRBV2 and TRBJ1-4, with D tentatively TRBD1 (5 bases). The germline V and J ends were trimmed by 3 bases and 6 bases, with 14 bases remaining between them. In germline, CDR1 is SNHLY, CDR2 FYNNEI. The CDR3 has 15 amino acids. This chain's CDR3 is CASSEGPRGHEKLFF. The CDR3 DNA is TGTGCCAGCAGTGAGGGGCCCCGAGGTCATGAAAAACTGTTTTTT.